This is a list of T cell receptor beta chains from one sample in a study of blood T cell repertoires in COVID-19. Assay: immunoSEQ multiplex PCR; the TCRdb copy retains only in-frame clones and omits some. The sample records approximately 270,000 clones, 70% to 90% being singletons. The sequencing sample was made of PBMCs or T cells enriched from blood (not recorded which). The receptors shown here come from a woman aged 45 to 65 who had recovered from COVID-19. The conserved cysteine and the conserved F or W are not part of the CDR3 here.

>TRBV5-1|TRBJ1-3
ASSLNTGVGNTIY
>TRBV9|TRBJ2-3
ASSVGGGSMDTQY
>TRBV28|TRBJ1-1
ASSLMGRVNTEAF
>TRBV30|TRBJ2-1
AWSPGQGHNEQF
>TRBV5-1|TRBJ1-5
ASRGNRGLQPQH
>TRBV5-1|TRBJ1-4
ASTSPEKLF
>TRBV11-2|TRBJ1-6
ASSLGLLESPLH
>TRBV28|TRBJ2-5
ASSLEQGPETQY
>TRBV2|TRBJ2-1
ASGRTSGSSFNEQF
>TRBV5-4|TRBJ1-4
ASSLGQGNEKLF
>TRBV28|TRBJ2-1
ASSLLTLASNEQF
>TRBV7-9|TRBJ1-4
ASSLEGANYEKLF
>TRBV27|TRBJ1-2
ASSFTGSWGYT
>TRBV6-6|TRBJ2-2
ASRGPGLVGGELF
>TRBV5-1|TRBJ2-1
ASSWDGAGVGDEQF
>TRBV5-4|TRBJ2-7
ASSHGTSGMYEQY
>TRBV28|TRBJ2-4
ASSTRQILAKNIQY
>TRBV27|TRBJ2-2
ASRLLTSGSTGELF
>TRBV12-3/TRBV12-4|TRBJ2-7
ASSKTGSEQY
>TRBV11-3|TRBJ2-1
ASSYGGTSGGNEQF
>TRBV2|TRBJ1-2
ASRPSGTGYGYT
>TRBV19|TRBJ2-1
ASSGQGPFNEQF
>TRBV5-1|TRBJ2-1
ASSVSSGTPSYNEQF
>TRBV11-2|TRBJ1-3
ASSLERTGGNTIY
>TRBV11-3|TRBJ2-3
ASSLNAGRTDTQY
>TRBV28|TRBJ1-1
ASSPRWTEAF
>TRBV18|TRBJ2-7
ASSPRQGINYEQY
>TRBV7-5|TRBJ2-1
ARSSKTSGSPDSNEQF
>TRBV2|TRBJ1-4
ASNGQPNEKLF
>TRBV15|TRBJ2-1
ATSGAGASYNEQF
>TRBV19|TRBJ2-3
ASSTSETSPTDTQY
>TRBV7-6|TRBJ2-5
ASSGRRTAIPQETQY
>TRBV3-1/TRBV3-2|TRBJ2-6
ASRGPGRHSGANVLT
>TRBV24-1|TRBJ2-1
ATSDHSWNEQF
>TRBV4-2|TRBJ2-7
ASSQGGFGLAREQY
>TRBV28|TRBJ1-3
ASGGTVNLSGNTIY
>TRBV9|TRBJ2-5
ASSTGLAGVGETQY
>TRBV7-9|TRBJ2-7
ASSLVAGGDRDYEQY
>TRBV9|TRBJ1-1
ASSVGGGLTEAF
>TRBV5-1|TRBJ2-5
ASSLGDFLVRETQY
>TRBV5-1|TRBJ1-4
ASSPTPRQTTNEKLF